These 14 T cell receptor beta chains were sequenced from one sample in a study of blood T cell repertoires in COVID-19. Profiled with immunoSEQ multiplex PCR; TCRdb holds only in-frame clones, not every one. The sample comprises roughly 260,000 clones, 70% to 90% of which are singletons, and 2.1% rests with the top ten. Material for sequencing was peripheral blood. The receptor source for this set is a woman aged 35 to 49 who had recovered from COVID-19.

The chain couples TRBV2 to TRBJ1-1; D is uncertain. CDR3 size: 14 residues. Germline CDR1 is SNHLY and CDR2 is FYNNEI. Between the trimmed V and J ends, which lost 1 base and 4 bases, there was a span of 10 bases. CDR3 region: CASSEVRGGTEAFF. In nucleotides, the CDR3 is TGTGCCAGCAGTGAAGTGCGGGGAGGCACTGAAGCTTTCTTT.

The chain carries TRBV18 and TRBJ1-2; no firm D call. With 1 base removed from V and 2 bases from J, the gap between germline ends came to 8 bases. Germline-derived CDR1 and CDR2 are KGHSH and LQKENI. This CDR3 is 14 amino acids long. Written as DNA, the CDR3 is TGTGCCAGCTCACCACTTGACACGAACTATGGCTACACCTTC. It translates to CASSPLDTNYGYTF.

The chain is built from TRBV12-5 and TRBJ1-2; D is undetermined. The CDR3 has 13 residues. The V gene lost 1 base and the J gene lost 9 bases, with 12 bases spanning the gap. Germline lookup yields CDR1 LGHNT and CDR2 FRNRAP. CDR3 bases: TGTGCTAGTGGTTTGGGACCGTCGGGGAGCTACACCTTC. It yields the protein CASGLGPSGSYTF.

The chain joins TRBV2 to TRBJ2-7, with unresolved D. The germline V gene encodes CDR1 SNHLY and CDR2 FYNNEI. This CDR3 region has 15 residues. V lost 3 bases and J lost 0, with 12 bases in between. CDR3 residues: CASSDLAVFSYEQYF. The CDR3 bases are TGTGCCAGCAGTGACTTGGCGGTGTTCTCCTACGAGCAGTACTTC.

The genes are TRBV7-2 and TRBJ2-3; TRBD2 aligns across 9 bases. Germline CDR1 SGHTA, CDR2 FQGNSA. The CDR3 runs to 15 residues. The V gene end was trimmed by 5 bases and the J gene end by 0 bases; junction bases not matched to a gene: 3. For the CDR3, the DNA is TGTGCCAGCAGCCAAACTAGCGGGAGCACAGATACGCAGTATTTT. Encoded protein: CASSQTSGSTDTQYF.

The CDR3 DNA reads as TGTGCCAGCAGCCAAAGCGGGACAGGAATTAATGAAAAACTGTTTTTT. Translating it yields CASSQSGTGINEKLFF. The chain has TRBV4-2 and TRBJ1-4, with 8 bases matching TRBD1. From germline, CDR1 is LGHNA and CDR2 YNFKEQ. This CDR3 has 16 amino acids. The ends lost 2 bases at V and 4 bases at J; junction bases unmatched: 6.

The rearrangement joins TRBV3-1 (or the pseudogene TRBV3-2) to TRBJ1-6; 11 bases align to TRBD1. The V segment lost 4 bases and the J segment 9 bases; nucleotides outside the gene matches: 8. CDR3 length: 16 residues. CDR1 is LGHDT, CDR2 YNNKEL, per germline (reference sequence). The CDR3 sequence: CASSPGTGGVGSPLHF. DNA for the CDR3: TGTGCCAGCAGCCCGGGGACAGGGGGAGTTGGTTCACCCCTCCACTTT.

The chain is built from TRBV30 and TRBJ1-1; 7 bases fit TRBD1. The length of the CDR3 is 13 residues. V was pared by 4 bases and J by 4 bases, with 6 bases of the junction left unmatched. Looked up from germline, CDR1 is GTSNPN and CDR2 is SVGIG (reference sequence). Here the CDR3 reads CAWKRQGGTEAFF. The CDR3 DNA follows: TGTGCCTGGAAACGACAGGGCGGCACTGAAGCTTTCTTT.

V usage is TRBV4-3 and J usage is TRBJ1-2; 8 nucleotides agree with TRBD1. Trimming cost V 3 bases and J 1 base; bases outside gene matches: 7. Germline-derived CDR1 and CDR2 are LGHNA and YSLEER. The CDR3 is 16 amino acids. The CDR3 coding sequence is TGCGCCAGCAGCCAGGAGGACAGGGCCTATAACTATGGCTACACCTTC. Residues: CASSQEDRAYNYGYTF.

V gene TRBV6-2 or TRBV6-3 combines with J gene TRBJ2-3; possibly TRBD1 for D (5 bases). The CDR3 is 14 amino acids. V was clipped by 2 bases and J by 1 base, with 7 bases between them. Germline CDR1 MNHEY, CDR2 SVGEGT. The CDR3 sequence: CASSYRRGTDTQYF. The CDR3 bases are TGTGCCAGCAGTTACCGCAGGGGCACAGATACGCAGTATTTT.

This clone was detected only once. The rearrangement uses TRBV10-3 and TRBJ2-2, with no clear D. From germline, CDR1 is ENHRY and CDR2 SYGVKD. The CDR3 contains 16 residues. V lost 4 bases and J lost 7, with 19 bases in between. The CDR3 DNA reads as TGTGCCATCAGTGCGTTGTCCCCAAGACAAGGCGGGGAGCTGTTTTTT. Its protein is CAISALSPRQGGELFF.

The chain joins TRBV30 to TRBJ1-6; possibly TRBD1 for D (5 bases). V shed 1 base and J shed 7 bases, with 14 bases lying between them. Germline CDR1 reads GTSNPN; CDR2 reads SVGIG (reference sequence). The CDR3 consists of 15 residues. This CDR3 is CAWSEGYGSNSPLHF. CDR3 in DNA: TGTGCCTGGAGTGAGGGGTACGGTTCAAATTCACCCCTCCACTTT.

The gene calls are TRBV11-3 and TRBJ2-1; D may be TRBD1 (5 bases). CDR3 length: 16 residues. Germline CDR1 SGHNT, CDR2 YENEEA. V lost 5 bases, J lost 0 bases, and 14 bases lay in between. The CDR3 DNA reads as TGTGCCAGCAGCCCTAAGGGGCGGAGCTCCTACAATGAGCAGTTCTTC. Translated, it gives CASSPKGRSSYNEQFF. Drawing the rest from reference TRBV11-3 and TRBJ2-1, the complete variable domain is EAGVVQSPRYKIIEKKQPVAFWCNPISGHNTLYWYLQNLGQGPELLIRYENEEAVDDSQLPKDRFSAERLKGVDSTLKIQPAELGDSAVYLCASSPKGRSSYNEQFFGPGTRLTVL.

The chain couples TRBV24-1 to TRBJ2-1, with TRBD2 identical over 12 bases. J lost 9 bases, V lost 3 bases, and 11 bases had no gene match. Germline V CDR1 and CDR2: KGHDR, SFDVKD. This CDR3 spans 17 amino acids. This CDR3 reads CATSDAPSSGRAGEQFF. The CDR3 DNA follows: TGTGCCACCAGTGATGCCCCTTCTAGCGGGAGGGCCGGTGAGCAGTTCTTC.